This record looks at one TCR beta chain sequence and its context. The table came from immunoSEQ multiplex PCR; TCRdb's copy has only in-frame clones and leaves some out. The sample includes roughly 120,000 clones, more than 75% of them seen just once. CDR1 is KGHDR and CDR2 is SFDVKD in the germline V gene. The ends lost 7 bases at V and 7 bases at J; junction bases unmatched: 6. The CDR3 contains 13 residues. The data originate from a study of control samples from healthy donors and cancer patients. The sequenced sample consisted of blood. This chain joins TRBV24-1 and TRBJ1-5; 7 nucleotides match TRBD1. The sequence came from a woman between 65 and 79 years old in good health. The CDR3 loop reads CATSADREQPQHF. Here the CDR3 DNA reads TGTGCCACCAGCGCTGACAGGGAGCAGCCCCAGCATTTT.